A single sample gave rise to the 16 T cell receptor beta chains below, sequenced in a study of Graves' ophthalmopathy and Graves' hyperthyroidism. RNA transcripts yielded amplified TCR beta CDR3 regions. Second-round multiplex PCR followed a first-round RT-PCR using HTBI primers. TCRdb re-called the multiplex PCR reads through MiXCR, storing one row per CDR3 protein. Among around 670,000 distinct CDR3 sequences listed, approximately 40% were seen once. The sample comprised peripheral blood. The source of these receptors is an adult man with Graves' ophthalmopathy.

The chain carries TRBV29-1 and TRBJ2-5, with 8 bases identical to TRBD1. V trimming: 3 bases; J trimming: 1 base; junction bases outside the gene matches: 1. In germline, CDR1 is SQVTM, CDR2 ANQGSEA. The CDR3 totals 13 residues. In DNA form, the CDR3 reads TGCAGCGTTGAGGGACAGGCCCAAGAGACCCAGTACTTC. Translated, it gives CSVEGQAQETQYF.

Of note for this clonotype: One end of the junction does not line up with germline, which may come from a read error. The J gene is TRBJ2-7, the V gene TRBV4-1; D is perhaps TRBD1 or TRBD2 (5 bases each). The CDR3 loop spans 15 amino acids. Germline V gene lookup returns CDR1 MGHRA and CDR2 YSYEKL. The DNA for the CDR3 is TGCGCCAGCAGCCAAGATGGTGGGGAGTGGGGCGAGCTGTACTTC. Amino acids: CASSQDGGEWGELYF.

V is TRBV2 and J is TRBJ1-2; 9 bases line up with TRBD1. CDR3 length equals 14 residues. V lost 6 bases to trimming and J lost 8 bases; unmatched junction nucleotides: 10. Germline V gene lookup returns CDR1 SNHLY and CDR2 FYNNEI. CDR3 amino acids: CASRDRGGLGGYTF. The DNA for the CDR3 is TGTGCCAGCAGGGACAGGGGCGGCCTAGGAGGCTACACCTTC.

This clonotype was detected ten times or more. J is TRBJ2-2 and V is TRBV29-1, with 7 positions matching TRBD2. Germline V gene lookup returns CDR1 SQVTM and CDR2 ANQGSEA. The CDR3 contains 15 residues. The V segment lost 1 base and the J segment 1 base; nucleotides outside the gene matches: 3. The CDR3 here is CSVEAPSGNTGELFF. The CDR3 DNA follows: TGCAGCGTTGAAGCCCCTAGCGGGAACACCGGGGAGCTGTTTTTT.

The rearrangement links TRBV7-9 to TRBJ1-4, with D tentatively TRBD1 (6 bases). The germline V gene encodes CDR1 SEHNR and CDR2 FQNEAQ (reference sequence). CDR3 size: 17 residues. V dropped 4 bases and J dropped 10 bases, with 25 bases sitting between them. The CDR3 DNA sequence: TGTGCCAGCAGCTGGTCAGGGGCCAGGGCGAATTCTGGAAAACTGTTTTTT. Residues: CASSWSGARANSGKLFF.

This clonotype showed up just a few times. The chain combines TRBV2 with TRBJ1-4; D gene uncertain. The CDR3 length is 12 residues. V lost 4 bases to trimming and J lost 9 bases, with 9 bases between them. The germline CDR1 and CDR2 sequences are SNHLY and FYNNEI. The CDR3 sequence is CASSGGDKKLFF. The CDR3, as DNA: TGTGCCAGCAGTGGGGGAGACAAAAAACTGTTTTTT. Filled out from reference TRBV2 and TRBJ1-4, the complete variable domain reads EPEVTQTPSHQVTQMGQEVILRCVPISNHLYFYWYRQILGQKVEFLVSFYNNEISEKSEIFDDQFSVERPDGSNFTLKIRSTKLEDSAMYFCASSGGDKKLFFGSGTQLSVL.

In its sample, this clonotype was seen many times. V usage is TRBV2 and J usage is TRBJ2-6, with D uncertain. V dropped 8 bases and J dropped 0 bases, with 8 bases sitting between them. This CDR3 is 14 amino acids long. Per germline, CDR1 SNHLY and CDR2 FYNNEI. The CDR3 spells CASHGDSGANVLTF. The CDR3 nucleotides read TGTGCCAGCCATGGGGACTCTGGGGCCAACGTCCTGACTTTC. Using reference TRBV2 and TRBJ2-6 for the parts outside the CDR3, the full variable domain is EPEVTQTPSHQVTQMGQEVILRCVPISNHLYFYWYRQILGQKVEFLVSFYNNEISEKSEIFDDQFSVERPDGSNFTLKIRSTKLEDSAMYFCASHGDSGANVLTFGAGSRLTVL.

V usage is TRBV7-2 and J usage is TRBJ1-4; a weak D match, TRBD1 (5 bases). The CDR3 is 13 residues long. V was shortened by 6 bases and J by 8 bases, with 13 bases between the two germline ends. Germline assignment: CDR1 SGHTA and CDR2 FQGNSA. DNA of the CDR3: TGTGCCAGCAGGTACGGGGCCGACGAAAAACTGTTTTTT. It encodes CASRYGADEKLFF.

This clonotype was seen many times. The chain uses TRBV2 and TRBJ1-2; 9 nucleotides agree with TRBD1. Trimming at V came to 4 bases and at J to 7 bases, leaving 10 bases not matched to a gene. The CDR3 length is 15 residues. Germline V gives CDR1 SNHLY, CDR2 FYNNEI. The CDR3 DNA follows: TGTGCCAGCAGTGTCCTACAGGGGGCCCGGGGTGGCTACACCTTC. Its translation is CASSVLQGARGGYTF. Variable domain in full (rest from reference TRBV2 and TRBJ1-2): EPEVTQTPSHQVTQMGQEVILRCVPISNHLYFYWYRQILGQKVEFLVSFYNNEISEKSEIFDDQFSVERPDGSNFTLKIRSTKLEDSAMYFCASSVLQGARGGYTFGSGTRLTVV.

J is TRBJ2-6 and V is TRBV15; D not resolved. Germline assignment: CDR1 LNHNV and CDR2 YYDKDF (reference sequence). CDR3 length: 17 residues. V lost 5 bases, J lost 3 bases, and 17 bases lay in between. CDR3 bases: TGTGCCACCAGCGCCAGCAGTGTGGATAGTGGGGCCAACGTCCTGACTTTC. Amino acids: CATSASSVDSGANVLTF.

V usage is TRBV7-9 and J usage is TRBJ2-7, with D possibly TRBD2 on 6 matching bases. The V gene's germline CDR1 is SEHNR and CDR2 FQNEAQ (reference sequence). This CDR3 is built from 14 residues. V shed 5 bases and J shed 12 bases, with 23 bases lying between them. The CDR3 nucleotides are TGTGCCAGCAGCCAAGGACCGCGGGGCCTTGTAATGTACTTC. Residues: CASSQGPRGLVMYF.

The table lists this clonotype with many counts. V is TRBV11-2 and J is TRBJ1-1, with a tentative D call TRBD1 (5 bases). Deletions cut 5 bases from V and 1 base from J, with 14 bases between. The V gene's germline CDR1 is SGHAT and CDR2 FQNNGV. The CDR3 runs to 15 residues. The CDR3 DNA is TGTGCCAGCAGCCCAACACTCGGGGGGAACACTGAAGCTTTCTTT. Translating it yields CASSPTLGGNTEAFF.

The chain uses TRBV7-6 and TRBJ2-6, with no clear D. The V end lost 0 bases, the J end lost 15 bases, and 9 bases lay between the germline ends. Germline V gene lookup returns CDR1 SGHVS and CDR2 FNYEAQ. The CDR3 is made up of 12 amino acids. CDR3: CASSLAAEDLTF. The CDR3 DNA reads TGTGCCAGCAGCTTAGCCGCCGAGGACCTGACTTTC. The whole variable domain, filled in from reference TRBV7-6 and TRBJ2-6, reads GAGVSQSPRYKVTKRGQDVALRCDPISGHVSLYWYRQALGQGPEFLTYFNYEAQQDKSGLPNDRFSAERPEGSISTLTIQRTEQRDSAMYRCASSLAAEDLTFGAGSRLTVL.

The chain links TRBV12-3 or TRBV12-4 to TRBJ1-3; a possible D gene is TRBD1 (5 bases). This CDR3 has 14 residues. Trimming cost V 3 bases and J 2 bases, with 8 bases left between them. The CDR3 loop reads CASSLARAGNTIYF. Written as DNA, the CDR3 is TGTGCCAGCAGTTTGGCCAGGGCTGGAAACACCATATATTTT.

The chain couples TRBV6-6 to TRBJ1-3; perhaps TRBD1 as D (6 bases). The CDR3 totals 18 residues. CDR1 is MNHNY and CDR2 is SVGAGI in the germline V gene (reference sequence). The germline V and J ends were trimmed by 0 bases and 2 bases, with 17 bases remaining between them. The DNA of the CDR3 is TGTGCCAGCAGTTACTCGCGAGGGGGGTTGGCAACTGGAAACACCATATATTTT. Its protein product is CASSYSRGGLATGNTIYF.

This sequence joins TRBV20-1 and TRBJ1-2; 7 nucleotides match TRBD1. With V trimmed by 6 bases and J by 4 bases, 17 bases remained unmatched. Germline V gene data show CDR1 as DFQATT and CDR2 as SNEGSKA (reference sequence). The CDR3 extends over 16 amino acids. The CDR3 reads CSAVQSTTTGSYGYTF. The CDR3, as DNA: TGCAGTGCCGTCCAGTCCACGACGACAGGGAGCTATGGCTACACCTTC.